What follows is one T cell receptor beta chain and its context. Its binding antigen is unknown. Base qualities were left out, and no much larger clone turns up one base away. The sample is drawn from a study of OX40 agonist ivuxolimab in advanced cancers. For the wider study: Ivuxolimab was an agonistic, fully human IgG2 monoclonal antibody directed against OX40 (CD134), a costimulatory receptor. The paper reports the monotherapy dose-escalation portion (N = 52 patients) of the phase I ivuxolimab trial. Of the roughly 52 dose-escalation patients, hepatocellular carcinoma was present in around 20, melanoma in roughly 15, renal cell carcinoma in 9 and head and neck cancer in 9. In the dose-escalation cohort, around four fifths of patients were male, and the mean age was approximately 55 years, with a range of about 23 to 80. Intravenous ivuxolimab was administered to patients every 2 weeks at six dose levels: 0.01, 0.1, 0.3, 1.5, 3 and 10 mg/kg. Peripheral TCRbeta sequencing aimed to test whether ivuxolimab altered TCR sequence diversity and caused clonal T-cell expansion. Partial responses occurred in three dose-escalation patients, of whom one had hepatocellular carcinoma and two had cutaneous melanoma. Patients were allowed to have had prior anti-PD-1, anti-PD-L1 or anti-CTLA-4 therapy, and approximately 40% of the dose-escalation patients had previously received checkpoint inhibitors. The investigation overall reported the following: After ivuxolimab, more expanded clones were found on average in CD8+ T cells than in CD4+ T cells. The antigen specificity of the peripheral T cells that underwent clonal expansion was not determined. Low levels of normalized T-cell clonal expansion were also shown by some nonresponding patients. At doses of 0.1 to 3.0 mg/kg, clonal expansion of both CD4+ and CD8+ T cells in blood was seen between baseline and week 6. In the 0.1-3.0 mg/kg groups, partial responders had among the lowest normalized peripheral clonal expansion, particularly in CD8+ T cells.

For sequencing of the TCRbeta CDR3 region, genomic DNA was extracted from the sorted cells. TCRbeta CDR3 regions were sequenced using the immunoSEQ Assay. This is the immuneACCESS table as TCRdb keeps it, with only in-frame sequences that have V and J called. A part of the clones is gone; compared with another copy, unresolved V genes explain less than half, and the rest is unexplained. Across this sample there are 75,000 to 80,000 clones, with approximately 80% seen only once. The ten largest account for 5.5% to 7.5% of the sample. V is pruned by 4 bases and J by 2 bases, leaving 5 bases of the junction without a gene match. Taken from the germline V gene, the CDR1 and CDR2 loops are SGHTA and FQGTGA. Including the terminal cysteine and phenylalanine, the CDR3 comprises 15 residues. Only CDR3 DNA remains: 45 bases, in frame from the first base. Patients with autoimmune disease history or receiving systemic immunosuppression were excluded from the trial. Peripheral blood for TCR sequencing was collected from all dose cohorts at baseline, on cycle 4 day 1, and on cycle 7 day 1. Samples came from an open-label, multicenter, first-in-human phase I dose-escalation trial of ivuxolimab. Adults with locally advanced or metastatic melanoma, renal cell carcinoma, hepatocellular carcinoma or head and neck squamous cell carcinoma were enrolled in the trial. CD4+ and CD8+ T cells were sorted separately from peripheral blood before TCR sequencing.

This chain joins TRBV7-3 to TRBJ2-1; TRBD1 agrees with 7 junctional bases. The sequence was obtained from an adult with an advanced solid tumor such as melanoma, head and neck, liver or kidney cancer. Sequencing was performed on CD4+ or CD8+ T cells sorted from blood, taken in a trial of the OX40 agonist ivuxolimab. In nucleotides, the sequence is TGTGCCAGCAGCTACGACAGGGAGACCTACAATGAGCAGTTCTTC. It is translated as CASSYDRETYNEQFF.